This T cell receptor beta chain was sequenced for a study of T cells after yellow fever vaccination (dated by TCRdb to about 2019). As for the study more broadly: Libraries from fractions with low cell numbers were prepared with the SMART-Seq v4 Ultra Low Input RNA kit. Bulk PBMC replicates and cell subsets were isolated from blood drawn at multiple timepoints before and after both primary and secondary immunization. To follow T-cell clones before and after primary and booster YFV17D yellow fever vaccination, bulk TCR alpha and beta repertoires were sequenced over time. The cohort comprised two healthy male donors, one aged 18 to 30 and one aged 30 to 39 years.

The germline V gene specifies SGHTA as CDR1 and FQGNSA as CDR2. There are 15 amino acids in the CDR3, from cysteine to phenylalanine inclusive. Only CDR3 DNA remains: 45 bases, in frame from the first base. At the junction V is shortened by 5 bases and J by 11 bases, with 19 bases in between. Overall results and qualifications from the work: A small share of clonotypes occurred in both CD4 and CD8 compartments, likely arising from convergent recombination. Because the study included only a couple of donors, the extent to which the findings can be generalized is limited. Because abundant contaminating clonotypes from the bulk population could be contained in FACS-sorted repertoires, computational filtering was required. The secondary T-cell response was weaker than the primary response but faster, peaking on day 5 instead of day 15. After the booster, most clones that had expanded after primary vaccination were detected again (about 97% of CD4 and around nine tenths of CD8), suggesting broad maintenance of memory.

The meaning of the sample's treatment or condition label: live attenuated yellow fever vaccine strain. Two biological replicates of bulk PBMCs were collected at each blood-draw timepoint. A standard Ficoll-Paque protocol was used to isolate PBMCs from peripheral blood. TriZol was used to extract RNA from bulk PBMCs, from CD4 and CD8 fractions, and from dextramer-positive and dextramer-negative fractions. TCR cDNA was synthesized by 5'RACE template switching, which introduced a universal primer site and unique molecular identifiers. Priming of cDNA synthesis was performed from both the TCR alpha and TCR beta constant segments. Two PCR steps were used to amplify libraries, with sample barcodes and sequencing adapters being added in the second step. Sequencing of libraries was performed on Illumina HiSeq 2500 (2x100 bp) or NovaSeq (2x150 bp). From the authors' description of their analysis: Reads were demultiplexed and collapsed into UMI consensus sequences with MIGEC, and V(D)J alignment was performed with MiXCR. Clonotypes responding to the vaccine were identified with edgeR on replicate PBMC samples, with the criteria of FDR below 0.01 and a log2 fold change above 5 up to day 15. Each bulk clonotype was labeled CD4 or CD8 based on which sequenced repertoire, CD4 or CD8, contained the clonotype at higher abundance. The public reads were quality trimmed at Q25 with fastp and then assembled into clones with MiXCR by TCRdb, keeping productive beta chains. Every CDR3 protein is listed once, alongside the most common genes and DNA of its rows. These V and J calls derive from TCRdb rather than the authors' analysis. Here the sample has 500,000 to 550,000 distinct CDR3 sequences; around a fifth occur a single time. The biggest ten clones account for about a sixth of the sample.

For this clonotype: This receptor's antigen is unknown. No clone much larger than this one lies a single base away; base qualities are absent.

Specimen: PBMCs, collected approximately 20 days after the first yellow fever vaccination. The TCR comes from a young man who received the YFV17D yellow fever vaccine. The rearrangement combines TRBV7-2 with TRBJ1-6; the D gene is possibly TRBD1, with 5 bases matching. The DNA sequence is TGTGCCAGCAGCCTAGATTGGGGCAAAAGGGCACCCCTCCACTTT. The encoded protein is CASSLDWGKRAPLHF.